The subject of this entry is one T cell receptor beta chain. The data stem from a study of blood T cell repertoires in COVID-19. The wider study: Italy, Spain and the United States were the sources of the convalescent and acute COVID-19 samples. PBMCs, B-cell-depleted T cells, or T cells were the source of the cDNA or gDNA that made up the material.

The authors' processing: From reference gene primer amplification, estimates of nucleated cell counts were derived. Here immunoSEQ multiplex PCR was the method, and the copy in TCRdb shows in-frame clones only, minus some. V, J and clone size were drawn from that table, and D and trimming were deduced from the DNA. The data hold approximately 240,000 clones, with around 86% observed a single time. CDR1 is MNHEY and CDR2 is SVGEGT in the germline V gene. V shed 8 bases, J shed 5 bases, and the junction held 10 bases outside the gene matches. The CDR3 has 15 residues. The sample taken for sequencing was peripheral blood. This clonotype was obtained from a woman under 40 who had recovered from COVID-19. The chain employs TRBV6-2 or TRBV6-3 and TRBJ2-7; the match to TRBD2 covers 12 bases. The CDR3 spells CASRFPGLAGHEQYF. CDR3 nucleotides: TGTGCCAGCCGTTTTCCGGGACTAGCGGGCCACGAGCAGTACTTC.